This T cell receptor beta chain was identified in a study of shared clonotypes between healthy human individuals. With regard to this clone: What it binds is not known.

Trimming took off 7 bases at V and 2 bases at J, with 21 bases between the two ends. CDR3 length: 17 amino acids. In germline, CDR1 is MDHEN, CDR2 SYDVKM. The naive CD8 fraction comprised CD45RO-negative cells positively selected for CCR7 and excluded terminally differentiated effector memory CD45RA+ cells. Whole-study results and caveats: Expectations were that clonotype sharing among donors would be affected by sequencing depth. Rarefaction gave evidence that sorted-subset sequencing remained incomplete despite large depth.

In the original workflow: ImmunoSEQ only sent back junction sequences with no quality scores, so filtering was done differently. Produced via immunoSEQ multiplex PCR; TCRdb's table is partial and in-frame only. The V and J calls and the clone size are those of that table, but D and trimming were determined from the DNA. Among around 2,000,000 clones listed, just over 90% were seen once. The TCR comes from a young man in good health. Some clones in this sample may be carry-over from other donors' samples. The gene calls are TRBV28 and TRBJ1-5; perhaps TRBD1 as D (5 bases). Sequencing used naive CD8+ T cells from PBMCs. The DNA for the CDR3 is TGTGCCAGCACCCTGGGGGGGAGAAGGGGTGGCAATCAGCCCCAGCATTTT. This sequence encodes CASTLGGRRGGNQPQHF.